This T cell receptor (beta chain) was recovered during a study of blood T cell repertoires in COVID-19. Study-wide background: Acute and convalescent COVID-19 samples came from the United States, Italy and Spain. T cells, B-cell-depleted T cells, or PBMCs supplied cDNA or gDNA.

The CDR3 is 14 amino acids. Germline assignment: CDR1 MNHEY and CDR2 SVGAGI. V shed 2 bases and J 4 bases; nucleotides not matched to a gene: 3. This clone was seen a handful of times. Per the original methods: Cell counts per sample came from amplifying reference gene primers. Sequencing was performed with immunoSEQ multiplex PCR; in TCRdb, only in-frame clones are kept and a portion is missing. V and J calls and clone size are given by that table; D and trimming were obtained from the DNA. The table lists around 160,000 clones, roughly 76% of them singletons, with roughly 8.4% in the top ten. This TCR came from a human donor with acute or convalescent COVID-19. The donor label of this sample is uncertain. Sequenced material: peripheral blood. The chain recombines TRBV6-5 with TRBJ1-2; 8 nucleotides align to TRBD1. The CDR3 reads CASSYRDRPYGYTF. CDR3 nucleotide sequence: TGTGCCAGCAGTTACCGGGACAGGCCCTATGGCTACACCTTC.